The T cell receptor (beta chain) described here comes from a study of T cell repertoires in cytomegalovirus infection (dated by TCRdb to between 2017 and 2020). For context, the study as a whole: Because public TCR beta signatures pointed to carriage of CMV infection together with the matching HLA type, the HLA type of each donor mattered for the analysis. The paper as a whole reports these results and caveats: In the ex vivo response, HLA-C-restricted CMV-specific TCR beta clonotypes were dominant, and in two of eight donors the single most frequent clonotype came from this HLA-C-restricted group. Cumulative frequency of public TCR beta family members discriminated carriers of CMV infection plus the relevant HLA type in this cohort and an independent roughly 330-donor cohort.

CDR1 SNHLY and CDR2 FYNNEI were looked up in the germline V gene. V loses 1 base of germline sequence and J loses 5 bases, and the interval between the two ends is 15 bases. There are 15 amino acids in the CDR3, from cysteine to phenylalanine inclusive. The only DNA kept is the CDR3, 45 bases in frame from the first base. The sequencer was an Illumina HiSeq 1500. TCRdb trimmed public reads at Q25 via fastp, called clones via MiXCR and kept in-frame beta chains. Rows matching on CDR3 protein sequence are summarized as one entry with the most common DNA and genes. This sample lists about 180,000 distinct CDR3 sequences; 15% to 20% were detected once. The top ten clonotypes cover under 30% of the sample. This clonotype was seen a handful of times. It lacks a known antigen. No much larger clonotype is one base removed from it; base qualities were not supplied.

The material sequenced was CD8+ T cells from PBMCs. Rearrangement joined TRBV2 to TRBJ2-7; the D gene is unclear. This receptor was obtained from a human donor in good health (CMV status not recorded). Some clones in this sample may be carry-over from other donors' samples. CDR3 protein: CASSEDTAPWDEQYF. In nucleotides, the sequence is TGTGCCAGCAGTGAAGATACAGCCCCCTGGGACGAGCAGTACTTC.